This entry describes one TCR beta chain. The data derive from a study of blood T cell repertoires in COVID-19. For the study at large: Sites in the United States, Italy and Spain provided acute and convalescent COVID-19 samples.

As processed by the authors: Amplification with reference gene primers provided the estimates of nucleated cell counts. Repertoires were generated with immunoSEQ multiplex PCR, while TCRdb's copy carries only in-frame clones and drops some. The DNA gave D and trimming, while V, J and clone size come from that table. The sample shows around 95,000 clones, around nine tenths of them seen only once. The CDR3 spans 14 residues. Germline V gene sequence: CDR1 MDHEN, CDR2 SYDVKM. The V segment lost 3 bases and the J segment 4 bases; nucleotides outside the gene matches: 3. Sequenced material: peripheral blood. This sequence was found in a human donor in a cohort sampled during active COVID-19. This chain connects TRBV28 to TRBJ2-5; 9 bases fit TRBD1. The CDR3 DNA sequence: TGTGCCAGCAGTTTCGGGGACAGGGTAGAGACCCAGTACTTC. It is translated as CASSFGDRVETQYF. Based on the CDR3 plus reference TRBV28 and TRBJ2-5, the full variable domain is DVKVTQSSRYLVKRTGEKVFLECVQDMDHENMFWYRQDPGLGLRLIYFSYDVKMKEKGDIPEGYSVSREKKERFSLILESASTNQTSMYLCASSFGDRVETQYFGPGTRLLVL.